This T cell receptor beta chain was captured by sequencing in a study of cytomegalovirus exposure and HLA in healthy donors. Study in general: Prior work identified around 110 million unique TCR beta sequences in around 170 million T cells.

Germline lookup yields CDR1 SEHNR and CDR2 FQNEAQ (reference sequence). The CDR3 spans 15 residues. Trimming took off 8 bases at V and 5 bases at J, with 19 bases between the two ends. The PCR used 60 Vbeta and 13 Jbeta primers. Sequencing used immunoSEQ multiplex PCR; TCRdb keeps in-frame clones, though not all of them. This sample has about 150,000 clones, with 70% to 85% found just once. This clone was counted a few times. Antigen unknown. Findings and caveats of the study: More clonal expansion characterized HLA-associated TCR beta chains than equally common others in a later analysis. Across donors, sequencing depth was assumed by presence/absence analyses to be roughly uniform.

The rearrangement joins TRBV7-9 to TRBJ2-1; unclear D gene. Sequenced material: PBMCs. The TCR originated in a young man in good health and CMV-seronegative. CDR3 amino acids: CASARVSESNNEQFF. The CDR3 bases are TGTGCCAGCGCCCGCGTAAGTGAATCTAACAATGAGCAGTTCTTC.